One sample yielded the 8 T cell receptor beta chains listed below, sequenced in a study of cytomegalovirus exposure and HLA in healthy donors. The PCR ran on 60 Vbeta and 13 Jbeta primers. The protocol was immunoSEQ multiplex PCR, while the TCRdb copy is restricted to in-frame clones and leaves out a portion. The table has fewer than 250,000 clones, roughly 77% seen once; the top ten hold 0.39%. Material for sequencing was PBMCs. The receptors come from a male donor in good health and CMV-seropositive.

The V gene is TRBV11-3, the J gene TRBJ2-3, with D maybe TRBD1 (5 bases). There are 12 residues in the CDR3. CDR1 SGHNT and CDR2 YENEEA come from the germline V gene. Trimming took off 5 bases at V and 6 bases at J, with 9 bases between the two ends. The CDR3 nucleotides are TGTGCCAGCAGCCAGGGCCGGGATACGCAGTATTTT. Translating it yields CASSQGRDTQYF.

J is TRBJ2-2 and V is TRBV5-5; D gene uncertain. This CDR3 spans 13 amino acids. The V and J ends lost 1 base and 3 bases respectively, with 4 bases between them. CDR1 is SGHKS and CDR2 is YYEKEE in the germline V gene (reference sequence). This chain's CDR3 is CASSLSYTGELFF. CDR3 DNA: TGTGCCAGCAGCTTGTCTTACACCGGGGAGCTGTTTTTT. Full variable domain (rest looked up from reference TRBV5-5 and TRBJ2-2): DAGVTQSPTHLIKTRGQQVTLRCSPISGHKSVSWYQQVLGQGPQFIFQYYEKEERGRGNFPDRFSARQFPNYSSELNVNALLLGDSALYLCASSLSYTGELFFGEGSRLTVL.

This sequence joins TRBV9 and TRBJ2-2, with 10 nucleotides matching TRBD1. The CDR3 has 16 amino acids. CDR1 SGDLS and CDR2 YYNGEE come from the germline V gene. Trimming removed 4 bases from V and 4 bases from J; junction bases left unmatched: 7. The DNA for the CDR3 is TGTGCCAGCAGCCGGGGACAGGGGAGAGTCACCGGGGAGCTGTTTTTT. Its translation: CASSRGQGRVTGELFF.

The CDR3 region has the DNA TGTGCCAGCAGTGACAGCTCCTACAATGAGCAGTTCTTC. Translated, it gives CASSDSSYNEQFF. The chain recombines TRBV6-1 with TRBJ2-1, with unresolved D. The V end was cut by 3 bases, the J end by 0 bases, with 3 bases between. This CDR3 has 13 amino acids. CDR1 is MNHNS and CDR2 is SASEGT in the germline V gene.

The J gene is TRBJ2-3, the V gene TRBV30; TRBD2 matches 9 bases. The CDR3 has 13 amino acids. Per germline, CDR1 GTSNPN and CDR2 SVGIG (reference sequence). CDR3 DNA sequence: TGTGCAGCGGGCGGGAGGGTCACAGATACGCAGTATTTT. It specifies CAAGGRVTDTQYF.

V usage is TRBV15 and J usage is TRBJ1-2; 8 bases map to TRBD1. The CDR3 is 15 residues long. The germline V gene encodes CDR1 LNHNV and CDR2 YYDKDF (reference sequence). Trimming removed 4 bases from V and 3 bases from J; junction bases left unmatched: 7. The CDR3 spells CATSTKQGGDYGYTF. In nucleotides, the CDR3 is TGTGCCACCAGCACTAAACAGGGGGGAGACTATGGCTACACCTTC.

This chain uses TRBV18 with TRBJ1-1; no definite D call. Deletions cut 0 bases from V and 7 bases from J, with 9 bases between. Germline values: CDR1 KGHSH, CDR2 LQKENI. This CDR3 has 13 residues. The CDR3, as DNA: TGTGCCAGCTCACCACCAGGGCGGGTTGAAGCTTTCTTT. The encoded protein is CASSPPGRVEAFF.

The J gene is TRBJ1-1, the V gene TRBV6-5, with TRBD1 identical over 8 bases. The ends lost 8 bases at V and 6 bases at J; junction bases unmatched: 5. The CDR3 consists of 12 residues. Germline loops: CDR1 MNHEY, CDR2 SVGAGI. DNA for the CDR3: TGTGCCAGCCTAAACAGGGGGGCTGAAGCTTTCTTT. Translation: CASLNRGAEAFF.